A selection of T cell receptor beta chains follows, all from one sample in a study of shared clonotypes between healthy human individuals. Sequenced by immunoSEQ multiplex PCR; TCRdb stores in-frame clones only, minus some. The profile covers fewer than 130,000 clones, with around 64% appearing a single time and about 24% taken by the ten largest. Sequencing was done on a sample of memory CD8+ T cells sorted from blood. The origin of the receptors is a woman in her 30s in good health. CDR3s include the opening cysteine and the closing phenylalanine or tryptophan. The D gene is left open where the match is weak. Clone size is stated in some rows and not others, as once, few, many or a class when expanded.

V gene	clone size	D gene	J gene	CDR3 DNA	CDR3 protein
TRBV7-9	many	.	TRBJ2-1	TGTGCCAGCAGCCCCAGGGGCGGGAGCGCCTACAATGAGCAGTTCTTC	CASSPRGGSAYNEQFF
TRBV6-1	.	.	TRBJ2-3	TGTGCCAGCGGTAGGGATACGCAGTATTTT	CASGRDTQYF
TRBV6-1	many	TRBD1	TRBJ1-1	TGTGCCAGCAGGGGGGACAGCTTAAACACTGAAGCTTTCTTT	CASRGDSLNTEAFF
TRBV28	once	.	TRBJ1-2	TGTGCCAGCAGTTTAGGAGGGCCCGTAGGCTACACCTTC	CASSLGGPVGYTF
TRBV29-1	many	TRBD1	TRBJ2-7	TGCAGCGTTGTCAGGGACAGGGACTTCTACGAGCAGTACTTC	CSVVRDRDFYEQYF
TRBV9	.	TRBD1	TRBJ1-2	TGTGCCAGCAGCCCAGGGGGCTCTGGCTACACCTTC	CASSPGGSGYTF
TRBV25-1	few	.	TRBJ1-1	TGTGCCAGCTTACCGGGGGGATTCACTGAAGCTTTCTTT	CASLPGGFTEAFF
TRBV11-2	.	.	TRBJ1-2	TGTGCCAGCAGCTTAGGTACAGGGAGCAATTACACCTTC	CASSLGTGSNYTF
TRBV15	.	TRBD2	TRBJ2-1	TGTGCCACCAGCAGAGGCGGGAGTTCCTACAATGAGCAGTTCTTC	CATSRGGSSYNEQFF
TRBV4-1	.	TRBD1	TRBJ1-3	TGCGCCAGCAGCCAGGGTAGGCCGGGACAGGGTCTAAACTCTGGAAACACCATATATTTT	CASSQGRPGQGLNSGNTIYF
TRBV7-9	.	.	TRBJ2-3	TGTGCCAGTCAGCTTATTAGGGGAGATACGCAGTATTTT	CASQLIRGDTQYF
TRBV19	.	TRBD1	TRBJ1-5	TGTGCCAGTAGCCCCCGGGACAGGGCTTATAGCAATCAGCCCCAGCATTTT	CASSPRDRAYSNQPQHF
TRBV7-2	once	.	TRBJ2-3	TGTGCCAGCAGCTTAGGACAGATCACAGATACGCAGTATTTT	CASSLGQITDTQYF
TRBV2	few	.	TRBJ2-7	TGTGCCAGCAGTCTTGGCGGAAGGGGCTTCTCCTACGAGCAGTACTTC	CASSLGGRGFSYEQYF
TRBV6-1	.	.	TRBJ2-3	TGTGCCAGCAGTGAGGGAAGAGTAGACACAGATACGCAGTATTTT	CASSEGRVDTDTQYF
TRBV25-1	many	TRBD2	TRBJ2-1	TGTGCCAGCAGTGCACGGACTAGCGGGAGGAAGGATGAGCAGTTCTTC	CASSARTSGRKDEQFF